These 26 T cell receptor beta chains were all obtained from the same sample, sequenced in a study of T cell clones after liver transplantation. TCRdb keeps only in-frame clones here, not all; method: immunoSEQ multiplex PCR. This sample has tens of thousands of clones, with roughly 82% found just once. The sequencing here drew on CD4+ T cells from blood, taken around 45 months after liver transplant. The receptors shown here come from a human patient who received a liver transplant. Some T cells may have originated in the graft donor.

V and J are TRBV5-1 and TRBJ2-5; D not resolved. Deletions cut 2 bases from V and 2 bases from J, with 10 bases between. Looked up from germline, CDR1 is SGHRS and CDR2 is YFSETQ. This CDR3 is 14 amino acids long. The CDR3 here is CASSFNSVQETQYF. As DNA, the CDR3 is TGCGCCAGCAGCTTCAACAGCGTACAAGAGACCCAGTACTTC.

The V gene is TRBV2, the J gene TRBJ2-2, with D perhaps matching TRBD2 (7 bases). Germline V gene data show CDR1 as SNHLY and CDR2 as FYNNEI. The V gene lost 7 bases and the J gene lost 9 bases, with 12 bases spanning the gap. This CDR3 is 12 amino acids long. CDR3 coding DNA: TGTGCCAGCAAGGGGGGGGACTGGGAGCTGTTTTTT. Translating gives CASKGGDWELFF.

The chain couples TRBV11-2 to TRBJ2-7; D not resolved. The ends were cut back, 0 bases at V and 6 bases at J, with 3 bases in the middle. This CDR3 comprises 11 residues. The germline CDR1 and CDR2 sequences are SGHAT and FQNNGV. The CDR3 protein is CASSLEGEQYF. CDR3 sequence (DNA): TGTGCCAGCAGCTTAGAGGGCGAGCAGTACTTC. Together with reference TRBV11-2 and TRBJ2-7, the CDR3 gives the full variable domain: EAGVAQSPRYKIIEKRQSVAFWCNPISGHATLYWYQQILGQGPKLLIQFQNNGVVDDSQLPKDRFSAERLKGVDSTLKIQPAKLEDSAVYLCASSLEGEQYFGPGTRLTVT.

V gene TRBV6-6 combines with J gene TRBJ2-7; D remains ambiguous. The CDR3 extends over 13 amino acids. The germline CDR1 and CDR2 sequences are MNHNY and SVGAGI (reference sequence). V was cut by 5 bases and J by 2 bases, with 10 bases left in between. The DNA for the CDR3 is TGTGCCAGCAGTGATTCAGGAACCTACGAGCAGTACTTC. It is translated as CASSDSGTYEQYF.

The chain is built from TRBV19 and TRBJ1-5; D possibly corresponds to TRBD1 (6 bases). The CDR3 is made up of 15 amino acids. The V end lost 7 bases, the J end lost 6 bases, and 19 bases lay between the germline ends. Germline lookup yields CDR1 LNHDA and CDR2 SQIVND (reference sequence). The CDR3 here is CASMGGQGGLQPQHF. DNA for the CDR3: TGTGCCAGTATGGGGGGGCAGGGCGGACTTCAGCCCCAGCATTTT.

The CDR3 bases are TGTGCCAGCAGCACCCCCGGGGCCGAGGGGGAAAAACTGTTTTTT. It yields the protein CASSTPGAEGEKLFF. The genes are TRBV28 and TRBJ1-4; TRBD1 is a possible D gene (5 bases). Deletions cut 6 bases from V and 8 bases from J, with 19 bases between. Germline V gene data show CDR1 as MDHEN and CDR2 as SYDVKM. The CDR3 has 15 residues.

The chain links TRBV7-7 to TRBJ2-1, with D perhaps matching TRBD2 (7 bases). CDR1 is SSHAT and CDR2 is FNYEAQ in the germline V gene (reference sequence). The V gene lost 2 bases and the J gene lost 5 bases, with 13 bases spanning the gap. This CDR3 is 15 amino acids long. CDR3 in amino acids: CASSLRLAGDNEQFF. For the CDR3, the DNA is TGTGCCAGCAGCTTAAGACTAGCAGGGGACAATGAGCAGTTCTTC.

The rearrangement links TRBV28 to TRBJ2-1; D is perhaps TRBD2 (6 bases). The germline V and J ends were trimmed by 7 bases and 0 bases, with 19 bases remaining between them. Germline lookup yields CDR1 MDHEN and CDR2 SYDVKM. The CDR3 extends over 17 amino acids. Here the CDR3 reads CASIPWGTRRSYNEQFF. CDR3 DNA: TGTGCCAGCATTCCCTGGGGGACTCGCCGCTCCTACAATGAGCAGTTCTTC. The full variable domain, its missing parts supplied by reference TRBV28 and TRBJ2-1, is DVKVTQSSRYLVKRTGEKVFLECVQDMDHENMFWYRQDPGLGLRLIYFSYDVKMKEKGDIPEGYSVSREKKERFSLILESASTNQTSMYLCASIPWGTRRSYNEQFFGPGTRLTVL.

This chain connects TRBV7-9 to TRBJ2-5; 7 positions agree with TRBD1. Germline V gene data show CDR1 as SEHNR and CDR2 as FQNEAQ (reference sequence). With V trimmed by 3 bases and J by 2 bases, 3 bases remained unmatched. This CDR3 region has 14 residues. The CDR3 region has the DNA TGTGCCAGCAGCTTCCCGGGACAGCAAGAGACCCAGTACTTC. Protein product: CASSFPGQQETQYF. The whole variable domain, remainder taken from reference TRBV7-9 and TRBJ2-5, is DTGVSQNPRHKITKRGQNVTFRCDPISEHNRLYWYRQTLGQGPEFLTYFQNEAQLEKSRLLSDRFSAERPKGSFSTLEIQRTEQGDSAMYLCASSFPGQQETQYFGPGTRLLVL.

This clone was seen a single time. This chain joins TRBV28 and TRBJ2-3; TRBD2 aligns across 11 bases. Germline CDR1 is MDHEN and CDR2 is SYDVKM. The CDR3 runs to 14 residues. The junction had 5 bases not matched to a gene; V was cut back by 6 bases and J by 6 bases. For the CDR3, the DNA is TGTGCCAGCAGCTTAGCGGGAGGGCCGGATACGCAGTATTTT. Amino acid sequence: CASSLAGGPDTQYF.

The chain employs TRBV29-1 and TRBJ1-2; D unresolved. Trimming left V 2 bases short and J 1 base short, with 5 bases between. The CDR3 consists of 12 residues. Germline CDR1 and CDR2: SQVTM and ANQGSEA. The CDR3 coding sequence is TGCAGCGTTGAACGAAATAACTATGGCTACACCTTC. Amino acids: CSVERNNYGYTF.

For the CDR3, the DNA is TGTGCCAGCAAGCAAAGGGAAGCAGATACGCAGTATTTT. Translation gives CASKQREADTQYF. V gene TRBV2 combines with J gene TRBJ2-3; D is unresolved. Between the trimmed V and J ends, which lost 7 bases and 4 bases, there was a span of 12 bases. The CDR3 contains 13 residues. CDR1 is SNHLY, CDR2 FYNNEI, per germline. The variable domain in full, completed from reference TRBV2 and TRBJ2-3, reads EPEVTQTPSHQVTQMGQEVILRCVPISNHLYFYWYRQILGQKVEFLVSFYNNEISEKSEIFDDQFSVERPDGSNFTLKIRSTKLEDSAMYFCASKQREADTQYFGPGTRLTVL.

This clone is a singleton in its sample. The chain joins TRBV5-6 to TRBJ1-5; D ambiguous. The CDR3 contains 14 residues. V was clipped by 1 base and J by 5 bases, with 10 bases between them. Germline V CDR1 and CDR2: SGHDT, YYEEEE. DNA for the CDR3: TGTGCCAGCAGCTTGTCTCGAGGGTATCAGCCCCAGCATTTT. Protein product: CASSLSRGYQPQHF.

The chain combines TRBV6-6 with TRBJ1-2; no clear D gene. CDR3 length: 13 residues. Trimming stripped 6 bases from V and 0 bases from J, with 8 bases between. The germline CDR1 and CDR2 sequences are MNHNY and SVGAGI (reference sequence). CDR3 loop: CASSQDPNYGYTF. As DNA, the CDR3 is TGTGCCAGCAGCCAGGACCCTAACTATGGCTACACCTTC.

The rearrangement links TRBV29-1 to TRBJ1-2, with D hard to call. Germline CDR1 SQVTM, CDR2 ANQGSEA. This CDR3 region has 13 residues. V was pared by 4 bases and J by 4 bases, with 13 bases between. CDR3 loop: CSVGLAFGYGYTF. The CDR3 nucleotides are TGCAGCGTTGGATTGGCCTTCGGCTATGGCTACACCTTC.

The CDR3 DNA reads TGTGCCAGCAGCTTAGAGCCGACAGGTATTATTGGTGGCTACACCTTC. Translated: CASSLEPTGIIGGYTF. The chain links TRBV11-2 to TRBJ1-2; maybe TRBD1 (6 bases). The germline V and J ends were trimmed by 0 bases and 7 bases, with 18 bases remaining between them. The germline V gene encodes CDR1 SGHAT and CDR2 FQNNGV. The length of the CDR3 is 16 residues.

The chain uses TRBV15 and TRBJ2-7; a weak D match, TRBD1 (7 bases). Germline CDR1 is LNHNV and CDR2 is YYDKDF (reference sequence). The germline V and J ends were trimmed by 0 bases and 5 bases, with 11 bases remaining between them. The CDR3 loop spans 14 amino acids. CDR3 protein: CATSRERDSDEQYF. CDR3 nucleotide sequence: TGTGCCACCAGCAGAGAGCGGGACAGCGACGAGCAGTACTTC.

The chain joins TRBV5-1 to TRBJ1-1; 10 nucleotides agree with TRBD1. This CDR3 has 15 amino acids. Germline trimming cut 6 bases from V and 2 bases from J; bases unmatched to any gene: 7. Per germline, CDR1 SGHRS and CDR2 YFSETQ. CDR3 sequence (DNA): TGCGCCAGCAATCCCCGACAGGGGGCAAACACTGAAGCTTTCTTT. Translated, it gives CASNPRQGANTEAFF.

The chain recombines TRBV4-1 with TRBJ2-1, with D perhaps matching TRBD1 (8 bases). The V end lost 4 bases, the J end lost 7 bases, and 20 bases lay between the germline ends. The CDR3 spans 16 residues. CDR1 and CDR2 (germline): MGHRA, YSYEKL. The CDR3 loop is CASSLRTGRGQNEQFF. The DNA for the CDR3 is TGCGCCAGCAGCCTTCGGACAGGGAGGGGTCAGAATGAGCAGTTCTTC.

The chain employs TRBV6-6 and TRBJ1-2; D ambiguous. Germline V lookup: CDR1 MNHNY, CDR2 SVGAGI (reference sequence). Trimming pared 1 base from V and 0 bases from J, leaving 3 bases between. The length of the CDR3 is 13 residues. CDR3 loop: CASSYYPNYGYTF. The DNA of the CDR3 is TGTGCCAGCAGTTACTACCCTAACTATGGCTACACCTTC.

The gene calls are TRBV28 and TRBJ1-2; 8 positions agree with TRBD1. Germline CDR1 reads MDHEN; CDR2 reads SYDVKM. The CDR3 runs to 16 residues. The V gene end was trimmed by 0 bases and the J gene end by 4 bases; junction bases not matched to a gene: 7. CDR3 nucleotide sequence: TGTGCCAGCAGTTTATGGGCAGGGGGCGCCGCCTATGGCTACACCTTC. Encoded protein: CASSLWAGGAAYGYTF.

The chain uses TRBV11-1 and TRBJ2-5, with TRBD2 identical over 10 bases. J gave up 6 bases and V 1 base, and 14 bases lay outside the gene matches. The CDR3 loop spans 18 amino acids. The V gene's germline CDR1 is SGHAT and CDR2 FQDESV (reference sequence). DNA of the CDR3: TGTGCCAGCAGCTTAGGGCTAGCGGGAGAAGGGTCGAGGAAGACCCAGTACTTC. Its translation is CASSLGLAGEGSRKTQYF.

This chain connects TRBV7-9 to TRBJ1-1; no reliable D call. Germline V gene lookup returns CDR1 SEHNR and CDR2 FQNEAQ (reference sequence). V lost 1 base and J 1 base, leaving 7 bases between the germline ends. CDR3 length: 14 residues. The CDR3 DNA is TGTGCCAGCAGCTTAGGGTTTGGGAACACTGAAGCTTTCTTT. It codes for CASSLGFGNTEAFF.

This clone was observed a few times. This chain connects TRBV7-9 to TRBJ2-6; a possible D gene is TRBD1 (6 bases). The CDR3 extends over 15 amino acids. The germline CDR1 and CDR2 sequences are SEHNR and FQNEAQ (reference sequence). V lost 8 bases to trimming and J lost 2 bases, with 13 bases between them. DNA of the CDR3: TGTGCCAGCCCCTCCTCAGGGGCTGGGGCCAACGTCCTGACTTTC. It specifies CASPSSGAGANVLTF.

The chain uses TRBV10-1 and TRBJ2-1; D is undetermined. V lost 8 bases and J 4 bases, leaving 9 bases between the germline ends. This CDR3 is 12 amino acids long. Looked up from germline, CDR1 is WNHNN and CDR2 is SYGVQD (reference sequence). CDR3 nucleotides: TGCGCCAGCGGAGAAAATTACAATGAGCAGTTCTTC. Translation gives CASGENYNEQFF.

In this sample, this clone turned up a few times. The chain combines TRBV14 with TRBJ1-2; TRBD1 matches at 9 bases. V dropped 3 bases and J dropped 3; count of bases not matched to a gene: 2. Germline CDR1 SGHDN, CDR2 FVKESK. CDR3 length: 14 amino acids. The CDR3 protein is CASSQGTGYYGYTF. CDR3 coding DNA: TGTGCCAGCAGCCAGGGGACAGGGTACTATGGCTACACCTTC.